Described below is a single T cell receptor beta chain sequence and its context. This sample was taken from a study of shared clonotypes between healthy human individuals. Deep-level assay runs were performed. Approximately 270 ng DNA, tens of thousands of T cell genomes, went into unsorted PBMC replicate PCRs. Ten immunoSEQ deep assay plates served to sequence unsorted PBMC DNA. The repertoire was sequenced with immunoSEQ multiplex PCR; TCRdb's copy has only in-frame clones and lacks some. The repertoire holds about 490,000 clones, with about 79% as singletons. V gave up 0 bases and J gave up 7 bases, with 15 bases separating them. There are 15 residues in the CDR3. Germline loops: CDR1 SGDLS, CDR2 YYNGEE.

Input material: PBMCs. The TCR comes from a woman in her forties in good health. Some clones in this sample may be carry-over from other donors' samples. The chain has TRBV9 and TRBJ2-3; tentatively, D is TRBD1 or TRBD2 (5 bases each). The CDR3 DNA reads as TGTGCCAGCAGCGTAGGACGGGGCGAGGGGAATACGCAGTATTTT. Its translation: CASSVGRGEGNTQYF. Full variable domain (remainder filled in from reference TRBV9 and TRBJ2-3): DSGVTQTPKHLITATGQRVTLRCSPRSGDLSVYWYQQSLDQGLQFLIQYYNGEERAKGNILERFSAQQFPDLHSELNLSSLELGDSALYFCASSVGRGEGNTQYFGPGTRLTVL.